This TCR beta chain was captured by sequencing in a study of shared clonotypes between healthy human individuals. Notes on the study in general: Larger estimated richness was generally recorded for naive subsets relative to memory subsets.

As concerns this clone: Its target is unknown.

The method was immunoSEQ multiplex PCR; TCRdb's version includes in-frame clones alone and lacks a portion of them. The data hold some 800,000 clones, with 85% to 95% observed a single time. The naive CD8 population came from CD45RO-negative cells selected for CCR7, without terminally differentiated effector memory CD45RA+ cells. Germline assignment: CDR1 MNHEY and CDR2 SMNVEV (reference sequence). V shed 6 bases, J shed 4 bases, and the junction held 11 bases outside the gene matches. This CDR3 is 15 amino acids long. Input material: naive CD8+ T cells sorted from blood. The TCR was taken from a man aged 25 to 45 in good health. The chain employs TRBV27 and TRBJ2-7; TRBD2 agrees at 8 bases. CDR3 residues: CASSPISGSVYEQYF. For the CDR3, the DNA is TGTGCCAGCAGCCCAATCAGCGGGAGCGTATACGAGCAGTACTTC.